Each of the 7 T cell receptor beta chains below was sequenced from the same sample in a study of CD4 T cells in relation to SARS-CoV-2 and coronaviruses. Assay used: immunoSEQ multiplex PCR; TCRdb lists only in-frame clones, some missing. Of 25,000 to 35,000 clones detected, around 72% appear once; the ten largest clones hold roughly 12%. Their antigens are not known. CD4+ T cells from unexposed donors were obtained before the COVID-19 pandemic (2011-2018). After roughly 9 days of culture, CD4+ T cells were isolated. The source material was CD4+ T cells from PBMCs, cultured in vitro. The receptors come from a human donor in good health.

The chain joins TRBV27 to TRBJ2-5; a possible D gene is TRBD2 (5 bases). V lost 2 bases and J 2 bases, leaving 9 bases between the germline ends. Germline V gene lookup returns CDR1 MNHEY and CDR2 SMNVEV (reference sequence). The CDR3 spans 14 residues. CDR3 in amino acids: CASSLRSGQETQYF. In nucleotides, the CDR3 is TGTGCCAGCAGTTTACGGTCGGGGCAAGAGACCCAGTACTTC.

The chain is built from TRBV3-1 (or the pseudogene TRBV3-2) and TRBJ1-5; D ambiguous. The germline CDR1 and CDR2 sequences are LGHDT and YNNKEL (reference sequence). CDR3 length equals 15 residues. The V end lost 0 bases, the J end lost 4 bases, and 10 bases lay between the germline ends. The chain's CDR3 is CASSQDGKINQPQHF. Written as DNA, the CDR3 is TGTGCCAGCAGCCAAGATGGAAAGATTAATCAGCCCCAGCATTTT.

This clone was seen only a few times. The rearrangement links TRBV4-3 to TRBJ2-1; D is unclear. This CDR3 is built from 16 residues. The ends were cut back, 1 base at V and 4 bases at J, with 14 bases in the middle. Germline V gives CDR1 LGHNA, CDR2 YSLEER. The CDR3 reads CASSQGSGEPYNEQFF. The CDR3 DNA is TGCGCCAGCAGCCAAGGTAGTGGTGAACCTTACAATGAGCAGTTCTTC.

This clone showed up just a few times. The rearrangement joins TRBV12-5 to TRBJ1-6; D might be TRBD1 (5 bases). Germline assignment: CDR1 LGHNT and CDR2 FRNRAP. Trimming removed 5 bases at V and 7 bases at J, with 21 bases between. CDR3 length: 17 residues. CDR3 sequence: CASGLIPRVPGNSPLHF. The CDR3 region has the DNA TGTGCTAGTGGTCTCATACCCAGGGTGCCGGGAAATTCACCCCTCCACTTT.

V usage is TRBV4-3 and J usage is TRBJ2-3; a weak D match, TRBD2 (6 bases). V was cut by 3 bases and J by 2 bases, with 15 bases left in between. Germline V gene data show CDR1 as LGHNA and CDR2 as YSLEER. The CDR3 covers 16 residues. The CDR3 region is CASSQRAGSLTDTQYF. Here the CDR3 DNA reads TGCGCCAGCAGCCAGAGGGCGGGGAGCCTCACAGATACGCAGTATTTT.

The V and J genes are TRBV19 and TRBJ1-2, with 7 bases aligning to TRBD1. The CDR3 covers 12 residues. With 6 bases clipped from V and 5 bases from J, the junction kept 3 bases outside the gene matches. Germline lookup yields CDR1 LNHDA and CDR2 SQIVND (reference sequence). CDR3: CASRPTGYGYTF. The CDR3 DNA sequence: TGTGCCAGTAGACCGACAGGGTATGGCTACACCTTC.

The chain is built from TRBV2 and TRBJ2-6; no firm D call. CDR1 and CDR2 (germline): SNHLY, FYNNEI. The CDR3 totals 15 residues. V gave up 4 bases and J gave up 0 bases, with 7 bases separating them. In DNA form, the CDR3 reads TGTGCCAGCAGTGCCAGGCTCTCTGGGGCCAACGTCCTGACTTTC. It yields the protein CASSARLSGANVLTF.